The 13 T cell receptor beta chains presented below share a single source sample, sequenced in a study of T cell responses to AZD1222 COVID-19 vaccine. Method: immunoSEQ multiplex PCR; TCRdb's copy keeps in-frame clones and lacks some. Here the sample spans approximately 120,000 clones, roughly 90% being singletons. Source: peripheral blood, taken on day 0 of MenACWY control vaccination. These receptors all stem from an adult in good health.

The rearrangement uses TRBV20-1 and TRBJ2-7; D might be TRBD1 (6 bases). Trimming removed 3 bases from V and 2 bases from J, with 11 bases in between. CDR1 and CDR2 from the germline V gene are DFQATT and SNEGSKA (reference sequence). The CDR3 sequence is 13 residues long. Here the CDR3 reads CSASTGTTYEQYF. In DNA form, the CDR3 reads TGCAGTGCTAGTACAGGGACAACCTACGAGCAGTACTTC.

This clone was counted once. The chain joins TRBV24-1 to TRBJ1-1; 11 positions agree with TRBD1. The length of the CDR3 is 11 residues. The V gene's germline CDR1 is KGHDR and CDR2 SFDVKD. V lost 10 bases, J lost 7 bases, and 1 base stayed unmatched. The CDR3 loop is CATGQGGEAFF. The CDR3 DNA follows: TGTGCCACGGGACAGGGGGGTGAAGCTTTCTTT.

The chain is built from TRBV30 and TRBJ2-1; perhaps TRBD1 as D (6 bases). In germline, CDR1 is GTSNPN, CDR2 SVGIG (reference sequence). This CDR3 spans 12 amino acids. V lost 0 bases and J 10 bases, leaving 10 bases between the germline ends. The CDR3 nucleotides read TGTGCCTGGAGTGTTGGGGGCCCCGAGCAGTTCTTC. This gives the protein CAWSVGGPEQFF.

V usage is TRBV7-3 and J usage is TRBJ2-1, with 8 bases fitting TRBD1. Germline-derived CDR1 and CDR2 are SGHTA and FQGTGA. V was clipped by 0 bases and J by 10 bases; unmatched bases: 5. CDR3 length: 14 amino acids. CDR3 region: CASSLTDRGREQFF. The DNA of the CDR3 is TGTGCCAGCAGCTTAACTGACAGGGGCCGGGAGCAGTTCTTC.

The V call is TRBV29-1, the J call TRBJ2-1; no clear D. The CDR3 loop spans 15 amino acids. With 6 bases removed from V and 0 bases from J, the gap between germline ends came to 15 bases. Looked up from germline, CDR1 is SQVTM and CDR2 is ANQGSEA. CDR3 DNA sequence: TGCAGCGTACAACCTGCGGCCAGCTCCTACAATGAGCAGTTCTTC. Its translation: CSVQPAASSYNEQFF.

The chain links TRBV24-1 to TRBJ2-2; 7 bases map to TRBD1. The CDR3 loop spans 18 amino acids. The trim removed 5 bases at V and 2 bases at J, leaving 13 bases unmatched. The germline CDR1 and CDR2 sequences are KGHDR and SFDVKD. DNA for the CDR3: TGTGCCACCAGTGCGATTCCTCGGGCAGGGGGTAACACCGGGGAGCTGTTTTTT. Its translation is CATSAIPRAGGNTGELFF.

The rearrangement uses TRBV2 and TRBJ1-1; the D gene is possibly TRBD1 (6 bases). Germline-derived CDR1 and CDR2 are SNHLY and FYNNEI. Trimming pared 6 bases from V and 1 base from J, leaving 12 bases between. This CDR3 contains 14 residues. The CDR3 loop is CASRVQGSNTEAFF. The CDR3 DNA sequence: TGTGCCAGCAGGGTACAGGGCTCGAACACTGAAGCTTTCTTT.

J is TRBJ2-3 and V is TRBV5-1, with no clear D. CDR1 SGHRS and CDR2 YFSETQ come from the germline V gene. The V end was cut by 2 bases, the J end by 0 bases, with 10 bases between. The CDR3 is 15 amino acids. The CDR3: CASSFTLPSTDTQYF. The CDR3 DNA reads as TGCGCCAGCAGCTTTACTCTCCCAAGCACAGATACGCAGTATTTT.

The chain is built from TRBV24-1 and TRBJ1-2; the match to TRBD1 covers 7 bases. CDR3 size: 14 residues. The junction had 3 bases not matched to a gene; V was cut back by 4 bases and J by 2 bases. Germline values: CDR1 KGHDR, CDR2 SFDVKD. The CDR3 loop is CATSDNRGNYGYTF. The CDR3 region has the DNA TGTGCCACCAGTGACAACAGGGGAAACTATGGCTACACCTTC.

In nucleotides, the CDR3 is TGTGCCAGCAGCCGAAGGACCCAGGGGGCAACTGGTAATTCACCCCTCCACTTT. Amino acids: CASSRRTQGATGNSPLHF. This chain uses TRBV9 with TRBJ1-6; TRBD1 matches 8 bases. The V gene's germline CDR1 is SGDLS and CDR2 YYNGEE. J gave up 6 bases and V 4 bases, and 15 bases lay outside the gene matches. The CDR3 is 18 amino acids.

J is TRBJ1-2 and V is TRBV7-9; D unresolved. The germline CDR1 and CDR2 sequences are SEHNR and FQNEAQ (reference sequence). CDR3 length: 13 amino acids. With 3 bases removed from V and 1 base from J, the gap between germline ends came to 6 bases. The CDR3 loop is CASSLSLNYGYTF. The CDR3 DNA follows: TGTGCCAGCAGCTTGAGCCTTAACTATGGCTACACCTTC. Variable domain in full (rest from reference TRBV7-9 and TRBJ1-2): DTGVSQNPRHKITKRGQNVTFRCDPISEHNRLYWYRQTLGQGPEFLTYFQNEAQLEKSRLLSDRFSAERPKGSFSTLEIQRTEQGDSAMYLCASSLSLNYGYTFGSGTRLTVV.

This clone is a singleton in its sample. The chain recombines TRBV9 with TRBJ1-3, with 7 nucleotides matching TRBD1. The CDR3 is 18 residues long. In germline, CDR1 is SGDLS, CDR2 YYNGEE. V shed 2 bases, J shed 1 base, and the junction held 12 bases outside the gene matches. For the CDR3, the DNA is TGTGCCAGCAGCGTGGACTACCCCGGGACAGTATCTGGAAACACCATATATTTT. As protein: CASSVDYPGTVSGNTIYF.

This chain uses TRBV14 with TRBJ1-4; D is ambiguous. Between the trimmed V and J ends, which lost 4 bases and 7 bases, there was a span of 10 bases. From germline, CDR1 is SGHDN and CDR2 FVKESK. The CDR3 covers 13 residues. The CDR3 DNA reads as TGTGCCAGCAGCCTTACGGGTTCTGAAAAACTGTTTTTT. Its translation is CASSLTGSEKLFF.